The source of this T cell receptor beta chain is a study of shared clonotypes between healthy human individuals. In the study overall: Each donor contributed plates that comprised three CD4 naive, three CD4 memory, two CD8 naive and one CD8 memory.

Repertoires were generated with immunoSEQ multiplex PCR, while TCRdb's copy carries only in-frame clones and drops some. The table records approximately 500,000 clones, 90% to 97% of them present only once. This CDR3 comprises 13 residues. In germline, CDR1 is SGHAT, CDR2 FQNNGV. V lost 3 bases and J lost 0, with 6 bases in between. This TCR was recovered from a woman aged 25-40 years in good health. Sequencing input: naive CD4+ T cells sorted from blood. The subset denotes: CD45RA+ positively selected. The chain carries TRBV11-2 and TRBJ2-7; D not certain. The CDR3 region has the DNA TGTGCCAGCAGCTTCGGCATCTCCTACGAGCAGTACTTC. Translated: CASSFGISYEQYF. The full variable domain, rest sourced from reference TRBV11-2 and TRBJ2-7, is EAGVAQSPRYKIIEKRQSVAFWCNPISGHATLYWYQQILGQGPKLLIQFQNNGVVDDSQLPKDRFSAERLKGVDSTLKIQPAKLEDSAVYLCASSFGISYEQYFGPGTRLTVT.